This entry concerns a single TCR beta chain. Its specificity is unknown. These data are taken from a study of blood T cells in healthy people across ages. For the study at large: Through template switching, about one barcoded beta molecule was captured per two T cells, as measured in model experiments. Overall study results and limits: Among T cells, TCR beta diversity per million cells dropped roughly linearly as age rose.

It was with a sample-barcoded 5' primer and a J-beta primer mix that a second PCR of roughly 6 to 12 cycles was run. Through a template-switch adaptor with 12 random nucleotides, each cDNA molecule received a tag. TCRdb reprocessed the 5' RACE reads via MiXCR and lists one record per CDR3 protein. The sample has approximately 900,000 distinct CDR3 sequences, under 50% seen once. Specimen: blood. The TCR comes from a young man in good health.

CDR3 sequence: CAISGQGLSTEAFF. DNA for the CDR3: TGTGCCATCAGTGGACAGGGACTGAGCACTGAAGCTTTCTTT. The chain has TRBV10-3 and TRBJ1-1, with 7 bases lining up with TRBD1. CDR3 length: 14 amino acids. The junction had 6 bases not matched to a gene; V was cut back by 4 bases and J by 4 bases. CDR1 and CDR2 from the germline V gene are ENHRY and SYGVKD.